The TCR beta chain under discussion was sequenced for a study of OX40 agonist ivuxolimab in advanced cancers. In the study overall: Ivuxolimab doses were 0.01, 0.1, 0.3, 1.5, 3 or 10 mg/kg every 2 weeks. Whole-study findings and limits: Relative to CD4+, CD8+ T cells held more expanded clones on average. Dosing at 0.1 to 3.0 mg/kg was accompanied by clonal expansion of CD4+ and CD8+ blood T cells by week 6.

To note about this clone: Antigen: not known.

Germline V lookup: CDR1 MGHRA, CDR2 YSYEKL. The CDR3 sequence is 14 residues long. V lost 0 bases to trimming and J lost 11 bases, with 14 bases between them. Libraries were prepared by immunoSEQ multiplex PCR; TCRdb keeps only in-frame clonotypes and omits some of them. The sample lists 50,000 to 60,000 clones; 86% were seen once. If patients had autoimmune disease history or systemic immunosuppression, they were excluded. This specimen consisted of CD4+ or CD8+ T cells sorted from blood, obtained in a trial of the OX40 agonist ivuxolimab. The source of this sequence is an adult with an advanced solid tumor such as melanoma, head and neck, liver or kidney cancer. This rearrangement joins TRBV4-1 to TRBJ2-1; D is uncertain. For the CDR3, the DNA is TGCGCCAGCAGCCAAGAGGATCTACCCATGAAGCAGTTCTTC. Translating it yields CASSQEDLPMKQFF.